The 26 T cell receptor beta chains below all came from one sample that was sequenced in a study of blood T cell repertoires in COVID-19. Generated by immunoSEQ multiplex PCR, the TCRdb table keeps only in-frame clones and is missing some. The repertoire holds over 70,000 clones, with more than 75% as singletons. The sequencing input was peripheral blood. The receptors were gathered from a woman of 80 years or more with active or convalescent COVID-19.

This chain uses TRBV7-2 with TRBJ2-1; TRBD1 is a possible D gene (6 bases). Germline-derived CDR1 and CDR2 are SGHTA and FQGNSA. V dropped 3 bases and J dropped 0 bases, with 12 bases sitting between them. CDR3 size: 16 residues. The CDR3 sequence: CASSLGHRISYNEQFF. The CDR3 DNA reads TGTGCCAGCAGCTTGGGACATCGAATCTCCTACAATGAGCAGTTCTTC. Full variable domain (remainder filled in from reference TRBV7-2 and TRBJ2-1): GAGVSQSPSNKVTEKGKDVELRCDPISGHTALYWYRQSLGQGLEFLIYFQGNSAPDKSGLPSDRFSAERTGGSVSTLTIQRTQQEDSAVYLCASSLGHRISYNEQFFGPGTRLTVL.

This clone appeared a few times. CDR3 region: CASSEASGAAREQFF. CDR3 in DNA: TGTGCCAGCAGTGAGGCCAGCGGGGCTGCGAGGGAGCAGTTCTTC. This chain joins TRBV6-4 and TRBJ2-1, with TRBD2 matching over 7 bases. CDR3 size: 15 residues. Germline CDR1 reads MRHNA; CDR2 reads SNTAGT. V lost 3 bases and J lost 10; bases outside the gene matches: 12.

This sequence joins TRBV10-3 and TRBJ2-7, with D possibly matching TRBD1 (6 bases). The CDR3 spans 14 residues. V was cut by 2 bases and J by 8 bases, with 16 bases left in between. CDR1 and CDR2 (germline): ENHRY, SYGVKD. The CDR3, as DNA: TGTGCCATCAGTGAGCCGTCCGGGACACCGAAGCAGTACTTC. It is translated as CAISEPSGTPKQYF.

This clone was recorded a few times. V and J are TRBV4-1 and TRBJ1-1; 11 bases are a match to TRBD1. This CDR3 is 15 amino acids long. Trimming cost V 1 base and J 4 bases; bases outside gene matches: 2. CDR1 MGHRA and CDR2 YSYEKL come from the germline V gene. The CDR3 bases are TGCGCCAGCAGCCAAGTCGGGACAGGGGGCACTGAAGCTTTCTTT. Amino acid sequence: CASSQVGTGGTEAFF.

In this sample, this clone turned up a few times. This chain uses TRBV10-3 with TRBJ1-6; 9 bases are shared with TRBD1. The CDR3 contains 17 residues. The V gene's germline CDR1 is ENHRY and CDR2 SYGVKD. The ends lost 10 bases at V and 8 bases at J; junction bases unmatched: 18. The CDR3 here is CATTEAVQGAKDSPLHF. The DNA of the CDR3 is TGTGCCACGACAGAAGCAGTACAGGGGGCGAAAGATTCACCCCTCCACTTT.

The chain has TRBV3-1 (or the pseudogene TRBV3-2) and TRBJ2-3; D is unclear. This CDR3 has 17 residues. CDR1 LGHDT and CDR2 YNNKEL come from the germline V gene (reference sequence). Trimming pared 4 bases from V and 2 bases from J, leaving 19 bases between. The DNA for the CDR3 is TGTGCCAGCAGCCCACAGTCCCAACGCAGAAACACAGATACGCAGTATTTT. Translation gives CASSPQSQRRNTDTQYF.

The rearrangement uses TRBV20-1 and TRBJ1-4; tentatively, D is TRBD1 (6 bases). Trimming left V 6 bases short and J 12 bases short, with 11 bases between. The germline gives CDR1 DFQATT, CDR2 SNEGSKA (reference sequence). The CDR3 is 10 amino acids. For the CDR3, the DNA is TGCAGTGCAAGACAGGTCGAACTGTTTTTT. Its translation: CSARQVELFF.

This chain connects TRBV19 to TRBJ1-1; D perhaps matches TRBD1 (5 bases). The CDR3 has 15 amino acids. V shed 6 bases and J shed 0 bases, with 14 bases lying between them. Germline loops: CDR1 LNHDA, CDR2 SQIVND (reference sequence). CDR3 sequence: CASRPRGGMNTEAFF. Written as DNA, the CDR3 is TGTGCCAGTAGGCCGAGGGGAGGGATGAACACTGAAGCTTTCTTT.

This chain uses TRBV4-3 with TRBJ1-1; the match to TRBD1 covers 7 bases. V gave up 0 bases and J gave up 7 bases; unmatched junction bases: 14. The V gene's germline CDR1 is LGHNA and CDR2 YSLEER. This CDR3 comprises 17 residues. The CDR3 nucleotides read TGCGCCAGCAGCCAAGATGCGGGATTCGGGACAGACTATGAAGCTTTCTTT. This codes for CASSQDAGFGTDYEAFF.

The chain joins TRBV4-1 to TRBJ2-3, with 9 bases matching TRBD2. This CDR3 comprises 18 residues. The V gene end was trimmed by 3 bases and the J gene end by 6 bases; junction bases not matched to a gene: 16. Looked up from germline, CDR1 is MGHRA and CDR2 is YSYEKL. Here the CDR3 reads CASSQAREASGVVDTQYF. The CDR3 bases are TGCGCCAGCAGCCAGGCCCGGGAGGCTAGCGGGGTGGTGGATACGCAGTATTTT.

The rearrangement links TRBV15 to TRBJ2-2; 11 positions match TRBD2. This CDR3 has 20 residues. The germline gives CDR1 LNHNV, CDR2 YYDKDF (reference sequence). The ends lost 1 base at V and 0 bases at J; junction bases unmatched: 10. CDR3 nucleotide sequence: TGTGCCACCAGCAGAGGATCGACTAGCGGGGCGCTAACGAACACCGGGGAGCTGTTTTTT. Protein sequence: CATSRGSTSGALTNTGELFF.

This clone was observed a few times. The V gene is TRBV5-1, the J gene TRBJ2-2; D is possibly TRBD2 (6 bases). Looked up from germline, CDR1 is SGHRS and CDR2 is YFSETQ. The V and J ends lost 6 bases and 4 bases respectively, with 13 bases between them. This CDR3 comprises 14 residues. CDR3 sequence reads: CASTGTSLTGELFF. The CDR3 nucleotides read TGCGCCAGCACCGGGACTTCCCTCACCGGGGAGCTGTTTTTT.

The rearrangement joins TRBV2 to TRBJ1-1, with D uncertain. The CDR3 contains 13 residues. CDR1 is SNHLY and CDR2 is FYNNEI in the germline V gene. Trimming cost V 8 bases and J 0 bases, with 10 bases left between them. Here the CDR3 reads CASEVSMNTEAFF. The CDR3 DNA is TGTGCCAGCGAAGTCTCTATGAACACTGAAGCTTTCTTT.

The chain carries TRBV9 and TRBJ2-2; possibly TRBD1 for D (5 bases). V was pared by 5 bases and J by 1 base, with 9 bases between. Looked up from germline, CDR1 is SGDLS and CDR2 is YYNGEE. The CDR3 is made up of 14 amino acids. CDR3 DNA sequence: TGTGCCAGCAGAGGGGCAGGGAACACCGGGGAGCTGTTTTTT. Amino acid sequence: CASRGAGNTGELFF.

The chain recombines TRBV3-1 (or the pseudogene TRBV3-2) with TRBJ2-5; 8 nucleotides align to TRBD1. V lost 4 bases and J lost 2; bases outside the gene matches: 9. This CDR3 contains 16 residues. Per the germline V gene, CDR1 is LGHDT and CDR2 is YNNKEL (reference sequence). This CDR3 is CASSPGRGQGQETQYF. CDR3 DNA: TGTGCCAGCAGCCCGGGGAGAGGACAGGGACAAGAGACCCAGTACTTC.

The genes are TRBV27 and TRBJ2-1, with TRBD2 matching 8 bases. Germline CDR1 MNHEY, CDR2 SMNVEV (reference sequence). J lost 2 bases, V lost 6 bases, and 9 bases had no gene match. This CDR3 has 16 residues. In DNA form, the CDR3 reads TGTGCCAGCAGCCCTGGGAGCGGGGGAACCTACAATGAGCAGTTCTTC. This encodes CASSPGSGGTYNEQFF.

The genes are TRBV5-1 and TRBJ1-5, with 8 bases matching TRBD1. The germline gives CDR1 SGHRS, CDR2 YFSETQ. CDR3 length: 16 amino acids. The V segment lost 4 bases and the J segment 0 bases; nucleotides outside the gene matches: 6. CDR3 sequence (DNA): TGCGCCAGCAGCCCCGGGACAGGTTATAGCAATCAGCCCCAGCATTTT. This gives the protein CASSPGTGYSNQPQHF.

Only one count was recorded for this clone. The chain employs TRBV6-5 and TRBJ2-2, with 9 bases fitting TRBD1. The CDR3 extends over 14 amino acids. CDR1 is MNHEY and CDR2 is SVGAGI in the germline V gene. V shed 4 bases, J shed 7 bases, and the junction held 4 bases outside the gene matches. The CDR3 nucleotides are TGTGCCAGCAGTTCTGGGACAGGGATCGGGGAGCTGTTTTTT. It codes for CASSSGTGIGELFF.

This clone was counted a few times. V and J are TRBV5-6 and TRBJ1-2, with D unclear. V dropped 1 base and J dropped 5 bases, with 12 bases sitting between them. The CDR3 is 14 amino acids. Looked up from germline, CDR1 is SGHDT and CDR2 is YYEEEE. This CDR3 is CASSLLRARYGYTF. CDR3 bases: TGTGCCAGCAGCTTGCTGAGGGCCCGGTATGGCTACACCTTC.

The rearrangement uses TRBV2 and TRBJ2-1; TRBD2 aligns across 8 bases. CDR1 is SNHLY and CDR2 is FYNNEI in the germline V gene. This CDR3 is 13 amino acids long. Trimming removed 5 bases from V and 6 bases from J; junction bases left unmatched: 3. This chain's CDR3 is CASSFLAGNEQFF. CDR3 sequence (DNA): TGTGCCAGCAGTTTTCTAGCGGGCAATGAGCAGTTCTTC.

This sequence joins TRBV24-1 and TRBJ2-5, with 8 nucleotides matching TRBD1. CDR1 is KGHDR and CDR2 is SFDVKD in the germline V gene. The CDR3 extends over 15 amino acids. V trimming: 3 bases; J trimming: 1 base; junction bases outside the gene matches: 3. The CDR3 is CATSDPDRGQETQYF. As DNA, the CDR3 is TGTGCCACCAGTGATCCCGACAGGGGCCAAGAGACCCAGTACTTC.

The chain combines TRBV6-5 with TRBJ1-3; D is uncertain. This CDR3 is 14 amino acids long. Germline V lookup: CDR1 MNHEY, CDR2 SVGAGI. V was clipped by 9 bases and J by 0 bases, with 12 bases between them. The CDR3 DNA reads TGTGCCAGTTTGACGCCAGGCTCTGGAAACACCATATATTTT. This translates into CASLTPGSGNTIYF.

The chain has TRBV6-2 or TRBV6-3 and TRBJ1-2; the D gene is possibly TRBD1 (6 bases). Germline V CDR1 and CDR2: MNHEY, SVGEGT. Trimming took 2 bases from V and 0 from J, leaving 13 bases between them. The CDR3 is 16 residues long. CDR3 DNA sequence: TGTGCCAGCAGTTACAAACAGGGCGGCGCTAACTATGGCTACACCTTC. Residues: CASSYKQGGANYGYTF.

The chain is built from TRBV18 and TRBJ2-3; 12 bases agree with TRBD2. CDR1 and CDR2 from the germline V gene are KGHSH and LQKENI. After removal of 4 bases from V and 0 bases from J, the junction contained 2 bases not matched to a gene. This CDR3 region has 16 residues. Here the CDR3 DNA reads TGTGCCAGCTCACGGACTAGCGGGGCCAGCACAGATACGCAGTATTTT. Its protein product is CASSRTSGASTDTQYF.

V and J are TRBV7-2 and TRBJ1-4; D remains unclear. The CDR3 is 14 amino acids. Germline-derived CDR1 and CDR2 are SGHTA and FQGNSA. V dropped 6 bases and J dropped 7 bases, with 15 bases sitting between them. The chain's CDR3 is CASSKLIAGEKLFF. The CDR3 bases are TGTGCCAGCAGTAAACTGATAGCCGGTGAAAAACTGTTTTTT.

This clone was detected once. The J gene is TRBJ1-5, the V gene TRBV27; no clear D. The length of the CDR3 is 22 residues. V lost 2 bases and J lost 0, with 29 bases in between. Germline assignment: CDR1 MNHEY and CDR2 SMNVEV (reference sequence). The CDR3 loop is CASSLIYTTVLFVVDSNQPQHF. Written as DNA, the CDR3 is TGTGCCAGCAGTTTAATTTACACTACTGTCCTCTTCGTGGTTGATAGCAATCAGCCCCAGCATTTT.